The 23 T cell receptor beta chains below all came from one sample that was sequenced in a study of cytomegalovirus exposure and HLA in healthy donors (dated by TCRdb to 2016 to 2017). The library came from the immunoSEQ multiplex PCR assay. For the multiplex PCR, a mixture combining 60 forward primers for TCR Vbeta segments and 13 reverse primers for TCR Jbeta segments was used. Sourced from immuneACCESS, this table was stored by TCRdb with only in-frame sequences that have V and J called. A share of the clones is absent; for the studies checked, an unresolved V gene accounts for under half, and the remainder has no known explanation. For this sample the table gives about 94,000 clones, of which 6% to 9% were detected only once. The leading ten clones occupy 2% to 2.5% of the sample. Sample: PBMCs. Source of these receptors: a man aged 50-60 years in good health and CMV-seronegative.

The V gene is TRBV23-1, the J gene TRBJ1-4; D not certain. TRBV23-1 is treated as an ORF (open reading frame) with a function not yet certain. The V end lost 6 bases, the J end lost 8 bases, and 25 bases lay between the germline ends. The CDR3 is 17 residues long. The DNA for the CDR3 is TGCGCCAGCAGCCGGTCCCGTTTCCCCCCGCTTGAGGAAAAACTGTTTTTT. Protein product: CASSRSRFPPLEEKLFF.

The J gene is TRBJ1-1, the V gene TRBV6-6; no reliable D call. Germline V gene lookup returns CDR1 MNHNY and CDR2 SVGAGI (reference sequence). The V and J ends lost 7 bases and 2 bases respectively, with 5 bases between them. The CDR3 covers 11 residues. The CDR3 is CASTPNTEAFF. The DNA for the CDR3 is TGTGCCAGCACCCCTAACACTGAAGCTTTCTTT.

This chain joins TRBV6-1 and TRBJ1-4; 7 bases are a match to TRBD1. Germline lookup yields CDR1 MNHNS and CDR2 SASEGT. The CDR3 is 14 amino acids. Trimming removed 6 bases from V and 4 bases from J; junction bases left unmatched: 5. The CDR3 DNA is TGTGCCAGCAGGGAGGGACAGTTTAATGAAAAACTGTTTTTT. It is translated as CASREGQFNEKLFF.

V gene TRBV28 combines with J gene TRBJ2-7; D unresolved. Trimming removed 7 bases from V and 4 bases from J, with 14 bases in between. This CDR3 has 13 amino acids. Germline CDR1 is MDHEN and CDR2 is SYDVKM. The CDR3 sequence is CASTVTSGYEQYF. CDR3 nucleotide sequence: TGTGCCAGCACGGTTACGAGTGGTTACGAGCAGTACTTC.

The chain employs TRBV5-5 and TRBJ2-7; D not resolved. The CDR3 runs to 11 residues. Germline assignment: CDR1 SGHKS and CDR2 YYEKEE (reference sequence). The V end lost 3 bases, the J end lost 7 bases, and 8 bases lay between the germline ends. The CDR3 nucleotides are TGTGCCAGCAGCTCAGACTTAGAGCAGTACTTC. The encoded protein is CASSSDLEQYF.

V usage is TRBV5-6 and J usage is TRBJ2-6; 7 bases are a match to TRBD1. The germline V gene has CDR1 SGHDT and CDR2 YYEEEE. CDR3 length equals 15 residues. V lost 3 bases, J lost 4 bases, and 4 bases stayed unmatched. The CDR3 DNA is TGTGCCAGCAGCTATACAGGGGCAGGGGCCAACGTCCTGACTTTC. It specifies CASSYTGAGANVLTF.

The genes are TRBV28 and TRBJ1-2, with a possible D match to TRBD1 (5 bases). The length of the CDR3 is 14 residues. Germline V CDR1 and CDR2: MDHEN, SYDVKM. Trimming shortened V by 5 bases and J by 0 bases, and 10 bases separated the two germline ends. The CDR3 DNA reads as TGTGCCAGCAGTGAGCGGGGGGCTAACTATGGCTACACCTTC. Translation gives CASSERGANYGYTF.

CDR3 loop: CASSYHGQNEQFF. The CDR3, as DNA: TGTGCCAGCAGTTACCATGGACAGAATGAGCAGTTCTTC. The rearrangement uses TRBV27 and TRBJ2-1, with D possibly being TRBD1 (6 bases). The germline V and J ends were trimmed by 4 bases and 7 bases, with 11 bases remaining between them. CDR1 and CDR2 (germline): MNHEY, SMNVEV (reference sequence). This CDR3 spans 13 amino acids.

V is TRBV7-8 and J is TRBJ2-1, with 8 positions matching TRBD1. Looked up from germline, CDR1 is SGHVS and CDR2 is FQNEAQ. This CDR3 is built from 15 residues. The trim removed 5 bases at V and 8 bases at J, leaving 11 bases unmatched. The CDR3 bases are TGTGCCAGCAGCCTTCGACAGGGGAGTTGGGATGAGCAGTTCTTC. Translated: CASSLRQGSWDEQFF.

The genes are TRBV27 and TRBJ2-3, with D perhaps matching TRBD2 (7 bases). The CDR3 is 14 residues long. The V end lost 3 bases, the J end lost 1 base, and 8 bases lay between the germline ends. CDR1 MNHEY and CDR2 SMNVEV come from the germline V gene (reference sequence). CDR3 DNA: TGTGCCAGCAGTTTGCGGGGGCGCACAGATACGCAGTATTTT. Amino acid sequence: CASSLRGRTDTQYF.

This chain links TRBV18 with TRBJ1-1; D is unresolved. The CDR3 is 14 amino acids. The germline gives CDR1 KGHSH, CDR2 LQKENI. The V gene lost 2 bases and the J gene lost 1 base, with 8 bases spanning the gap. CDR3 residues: CASSPIYGNTEAFF. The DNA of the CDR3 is TGTGCCAGCTCACCAATTTACGGGAACACTGAAGCTTTCTTT.

The CDR3 DNA is TGTGCCAGTAGTGTTACAGGTGGAAACACCATATATTTT. Protein product: CASSVTGGNTIYF. The chain uses TRBV19 and TRBJ1-3; a possible D gene is TRBD1 (5 bases). The CDR3 has 13 residues. CDR1 LNHDA and CDR2 SQIVND come from the germline V gene (reference sequence). V lost 5 bases and J lost 3, with 8 bases in between.

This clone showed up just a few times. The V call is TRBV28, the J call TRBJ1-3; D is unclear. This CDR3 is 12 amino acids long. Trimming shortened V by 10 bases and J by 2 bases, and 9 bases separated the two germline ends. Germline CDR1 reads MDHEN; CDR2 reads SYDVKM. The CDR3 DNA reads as TGTGCCACCCGGTCTGCTGGAAACACCATATATTTT. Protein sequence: CATRSAGNTIYF.

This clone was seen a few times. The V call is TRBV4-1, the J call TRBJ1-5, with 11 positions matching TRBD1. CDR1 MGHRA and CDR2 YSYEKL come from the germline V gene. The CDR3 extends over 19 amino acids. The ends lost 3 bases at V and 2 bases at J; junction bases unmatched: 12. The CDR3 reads CASSQSPGTGGIGNQPQHF. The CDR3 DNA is TGCGCCAGCAGCCAGAGCCCCGGGACAGGGGGGATCGGCAATCAGCCCCAGCATTTT.

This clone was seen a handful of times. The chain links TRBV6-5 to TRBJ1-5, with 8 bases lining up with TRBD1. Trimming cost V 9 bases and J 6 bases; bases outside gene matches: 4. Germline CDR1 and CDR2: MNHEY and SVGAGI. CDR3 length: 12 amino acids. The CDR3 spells CASRTGIQPQHF. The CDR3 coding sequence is TGTGCCAGTCGGACAGGGATTCAGCCCCAGCATTTT.

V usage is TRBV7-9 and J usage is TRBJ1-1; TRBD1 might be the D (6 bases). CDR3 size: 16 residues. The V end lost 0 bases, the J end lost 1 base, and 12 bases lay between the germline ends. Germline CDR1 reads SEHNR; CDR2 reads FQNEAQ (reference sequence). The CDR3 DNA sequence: TGTGCCAGCAGCTTAGCGGGACAATATAAGAACACTGAAGCTTTCTTT. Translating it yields CASSLAGQYKNTEAFF.

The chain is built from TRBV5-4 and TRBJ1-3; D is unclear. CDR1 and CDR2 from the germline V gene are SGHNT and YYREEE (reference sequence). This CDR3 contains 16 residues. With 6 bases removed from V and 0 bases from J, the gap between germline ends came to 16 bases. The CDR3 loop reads CASTYGGRSSGNTIYF. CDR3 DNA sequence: TGTGCCAGCACCTACGGAGGACGGAGCTCTGGAAACACCATATATTTT.

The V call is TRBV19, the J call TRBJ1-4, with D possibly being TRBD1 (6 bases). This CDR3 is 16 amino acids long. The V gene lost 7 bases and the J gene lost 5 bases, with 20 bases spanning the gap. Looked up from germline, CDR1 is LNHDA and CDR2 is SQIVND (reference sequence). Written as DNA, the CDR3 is TGTGCCAGTAAAGATAGAAGGACAGCTCAGAATGAAAAACTGTTTTTT. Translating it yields CASKDRRTAQNEKLFF.

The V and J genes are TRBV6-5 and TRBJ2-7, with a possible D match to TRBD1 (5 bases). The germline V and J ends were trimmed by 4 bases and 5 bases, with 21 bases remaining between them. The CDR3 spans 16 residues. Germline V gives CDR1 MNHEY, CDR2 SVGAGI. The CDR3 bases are TGTGCCAGCAGTTCATACAGTCAGGGAAAGTGGGACGAGCAGTACTTC. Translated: CASSSYSQGKWDEQYF.

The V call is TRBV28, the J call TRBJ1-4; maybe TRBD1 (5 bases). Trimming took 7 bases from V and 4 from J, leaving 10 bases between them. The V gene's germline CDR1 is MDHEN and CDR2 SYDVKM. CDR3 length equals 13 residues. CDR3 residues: CASNDSDNEKLFF. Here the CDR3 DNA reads TGTGCCAGCAACGACAGTGATAATGAAAAACTGTTTTTT.

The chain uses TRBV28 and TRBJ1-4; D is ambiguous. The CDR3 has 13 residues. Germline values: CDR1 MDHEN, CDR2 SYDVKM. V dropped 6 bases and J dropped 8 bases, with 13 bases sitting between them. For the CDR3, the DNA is TGTGCCAGCAGGGAGTTGGGGAGAGAAAAACTGTTTTTT. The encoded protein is CASRELGREKLFF.

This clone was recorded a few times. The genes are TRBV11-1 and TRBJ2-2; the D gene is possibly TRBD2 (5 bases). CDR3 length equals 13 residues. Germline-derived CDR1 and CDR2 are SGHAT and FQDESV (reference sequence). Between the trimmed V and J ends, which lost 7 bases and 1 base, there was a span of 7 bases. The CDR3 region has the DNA TGTGCCAGCACGACTATGAACACCGGGGAGCTGTTTTTT. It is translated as CASTTMNTGELFF.

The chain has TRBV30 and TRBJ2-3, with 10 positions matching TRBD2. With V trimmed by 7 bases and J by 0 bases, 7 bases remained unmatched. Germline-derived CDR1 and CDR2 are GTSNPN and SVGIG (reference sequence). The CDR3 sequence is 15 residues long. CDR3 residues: CASSGREPSTDTQYF. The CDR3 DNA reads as TGTGCCTCTAGCGGGAGAGAACCCAGCACAGATACGCAGTATTTT.